This paragraph covers one TCR beta chain sequence. Its target is unknown. This CDR3 comprises 17 residues. Germline lookup yields CDR1 LGHNT and CDR2 FRNRAP. Trimming removed 7 bases from V and 5 bases from J; junction bases left unmatched: 12. TCRdb keeps only in-frame clones here, not all; method: immunoSEQ multiplex PCR. This table holds about 2,500,000 clones, about 92% found once. The data were obtained in a study of shared clonotypes between healthy human individuals. Study-level findings and limits: When compared with the clonotypes that were shared by all four sorted-subset donors, the non-shared clonotypes turned out to have lower generation probabilities.

This TCR was sampled from a man aged 18 to 35 in good health. The chain links TRBV12-5 to TRBJ2-1; 12 nucleotides agree with TRBD2. The sequenced sample consisted of naive CD4+ T cells sorted from blood. The subset is: CD45RA+ positively selected. CDR3 in amino acids: CASALPTGLAGNNEQFF. The CDR3 coding sequence is TGTGCTAGTGCCCTACCTACGGGACTAGCGGGTAACAATGAGCAGTTCTTC.